The 7 T cell receptor beta chains presented below share a single source sample, sequenced in a study of blood T cell repertoires in COVID-19 (dated by TCRdb to 2020 to 2021). Libraries were built with the immunoSEQ multiplex PCR assay. The table was pulled from immuneACCESS by TCRdb, which kept in-frame rearrangements only. Such tables lose some clones; where checked, under half of the loss comes from unresolved V genes, and the rest has no known cause. A total of 200,000 to 250,000 clones appear in this sample, around 80% of them only once. The ten largest make up more than 9% of the sample. Sample: peripheral blood. These receptors were obtained from a woman older than 75 with acute or convalescent COVID-19.

The genes are TRBV28 and TRBJ2-7, with 7 bases matching TRBD1. This CDR3 contains 15 residues. Trimming cost V 5 bases and J 2 bases; bases outside gene matches: 9. CDR1 is MDHEN and CDR2 is SYDVKM in the germline V gene. The CDR3 nucleotides are TGTGCCAGCAGTATCCCGGGACAGACCACCTACGAGCAGTACTTC. Protein: CASSIPGQTTYEQYF.

The CDR3: CATSGANVLTF. The CDR3 coding sequence is TGTGCTACTTCTGGGGCCAACGTCCTGACTTTC. The genes are TRBV30 and TRBJ2-6; D unclear. The CDR3 extends over 11 amino acids. Germline V gene data show CDR1 as GTSNPN and CDR2 as SVGIG (reference sequence). Full variable domain (remainder filled in from reference TRBV30 and TRBJ2-6): SQTIHQWPATLVQPVGSPLSLECTVEGTSNPNLYWYRQAAGRGLQLLFYSVGIGQISSEVPQNLSASRPQDRQFILSSKKLLLSDSGFYLCATSGANVLTFGAGSRLTVL.

This clone has just a few counts. The chain links TRBV10-1 to TRBJ2-2; a possible D gene is TRBD2 (5 bases). Trimming pared 5 bases from V and 5 bases from J, leaving 6 bases between. The CDR3 is made up of 12 amino acids. Germline values: CDR1 WNHNN, CDR2 SYGVQD (reference sequence). CDR3 nucleotides: TGCGCCAGCAGTCGGAGGACCGGGGAGCTGTTTTTT. Protein: CASSRRTGELFF.

In nucleotides, the CDR3 is TGTGCCAGCAGTTTTGGGGGACAGGGATGGGAAAAACTGTTTTTT. Translating it yields CASSFGGQGWEKLFF. The chain uses TRBV28 and TRBJ1-4; 9 bases align to TRBD1. The CDR3 spans 15 residues. Germline trimming cut 3 bases from V and 8 bases from J; bases unmatched to any gene: 7. Germline CDR1 is MDHEN and CDR2 is SYDVKM.

V and J are TRBV25-1 and TRBJ2-7; 14 bases are shared with TRBD2. Germline V lookup: CDR1 MGHDK, CDR2 SYGVNS. The CDR3 has 14 residues. After removal of 6 bases from V and 3 bases from J, the junction contained 1 base not matched to a gene. CDR3 in DNA: TGTGCCAGCAGCGGGACTAGCGGGGGCTACGAGCAGTACTTC. The encoded protein is CASSGTSGGYEQYF.

The chain employs TRBV2 and TRBJ2-5, with no clear D. V was trimmed by 6 bases and J by 5 bases, leaving 16 bases between them. From germline, CDR1 is SNHLY and CDR2 FYNNEI. This CDR3 has 14 amino acids. The CDR3 DNA reads TGTGCCAGCAGCGCGCTAGTAGCCCACGAGACCCAGTACTTC. It codes for CASSALVAHETQYF.

This chain uses TRBV30 with TRBJ1-6; 9 bases fit TRBD1. Trimming cost V 5 bases and J 4 bases; bases outside gene matches: 12. Germline values: CDR1 GTSNPN, CDR2 SVGIG (reference sequence). The CDR3 covers 17 residues. CDR3 sequence: CAWPPETGGLYNSPLHF. The DNA for the CDR3 is TGTGCCTGGCCCCCGGAAACAGGGGGCCTATATAATTCACCCCTCCACTTT.